These T cell receptor beta chains were read from a single sample in a study of long-term antiretroviral therapy in people with HIV. Some clones are missing from TCRdb's copy, which holds only in-frame ones; the method was immunoSEQ multiplex PCR. The sample gives 25,000 to 30,000 clones, approximately 89% of which show up once; approximately 4.2% is in the top ten. Sequencing used unsorted PBMCs, obtained 3.1 years after starting antiretroviral therapy. Source of these receptors: a man aged 18 to 35 with HIV. The CDR3 runs from the conserved cysteine through the conserved F or W. The D gene is left open where the match is weak. Rows may omit the clone size; those that give it use once, few, many or a size class.

j_gene: TRBJ2-3
abundance: .
d_gene: .
v_gene: TRBV7-9
CDR3aa: CASQGFTDTQYF
CDR3nt: TGTGCCAGTCAGGGATTCACAGATACGCAGTATTTT

j_gene: TRBJ2-5
abundance: .
d_gene: TRBD2
v_gene: TRBV30
CDR3aa: CAWSPGVGLAQTQYF
CDR3nt: TGTGCCTGGAGTCCAGGTGTCGGACTAGCACAGACCCAGTACTTC

j_gene: TRBJ1-1
abundance: .
d_gene: TRBD1
v_gene: TRBV4-1
CDR3aa: CASSHGQGSEAFF
CDR3nt: TGCGCCAGCAGCCATGGACAGGGTTCTGAAGCTTTCTTT

j_gene: TRBJ2-2
abundance: .
d_gene: .
v_gene: TRBV19
CDR3aa: CASSPQGWNAGELFF
CDR3nt: TGTGCCAGTAGTCCACAGGGATGGAACGCCGGGGAGCTGTTTTTT

j_gene: TRBJ1-4
abundance: once
d_gene: .
v_gene: TRBV6-5
CDR3aa: CASSYGGRSNEKLFF
CDR3nt: TGTGCCAGCAGTTACGGAGGGCGTTCCAATGAAAAACTGTTTTTT

j_gene: TRBJ2-7
abundance: .
d_gene: TRBD1
v_gene: TRBV27
CDR3aa: CASSLGTGAYEQYF
CDR3nt: TGTGCCAGCAGTTTAGGGACAGGGGCCTACGAGCAGTACTTC

j_gene: TRBJ1-2
abundance: .
d_gene: .
v_gene: TRBV4-1
CDR3aa: CASSQGTQARF
CDR3nt: TGCGCCAGCAGCCAAGGGACCCAGGCCCGCTTC

j_gene: TRBJ2-1
abundance: .
d_gene: .
v_gene: TRBV7-6
CDR3aa: CASSLESRVYNEQFF
CDR3nt: TGTGCCAGCAGCTTAGAATCCCGGGTTTACAATGAGCAGTTCTTC

j_gene: TRBJ2-7
abundance: .
d_gene: .
v_gene: TRBV9
CDR3aa: CASSVGSGPSLGYEQYF
CDR3nt: TGTGCCAGCAGCGTAGGATCAGGACCCTCCCTAGGGTACGAGCAGTACTTC

j_gene: TRBJ2-7
abundance: .
d_gene: .
v_gene: TRBV29-1
CDR3aa: CSVAVDPYEQYF
CDR3nt: TGCAGCGTTGCTGTCGACCCCTACGAGCAGTACTTC

j_gene: TRBJ1-4
abundance: .
d_gene: .
v_gene: TRBV6-4
CDR3aa: CASSADATNEKLFF
CDR3nt: TGTGCCAGCAGTGCCGATGCAACTAATGAAAAACTGTTTTTT

j_gene: TRBJ1-4
abundance: .
d_gene: .
v_gene: TRBV7-9
CDR3aa: CASSRHNEKLFF
CDR3nt: TGTGCCAGCAGCCGTCATAATGAAAAACTGTTTTTT

j_gene: TRBJ2-7
abundance: .
d_gene: TRBD1
v_gene: TRBV5-4
CDR3aa: CACGRDRVDEQYF
CDR3nt: TGTGCCTGCGGGCGGGACAGGGTCGACGAGCAGTACTTC

j_gene: TRBJ2-6
abundance: .
d_gene: TRBD1
v_gene: TRBV19
CDR3aa: CASRSTGGVSGANVLTF
CDR3nt: TGTGCCAGTAGATCGACAGGGGGTGTCTCTGGGGCCAACGTCCTGACTTTC

j_gene: TRBJ2-7
abundance: once
d_gene: .
v_gene: TRBV6-6
CDR3aa: CASSYSNPDTLNF
CDR3nt: TGTGCCAGCAGTTACTCGAACCCGGACACCCTTAACTTC

j_gene: TRBJ1-1
abundance: .
d_gene: .
v_gene: TRBV7-2
CDR3aa: CASSIDSLEAFF
CDR3nt: TGTGCCAGCAGCATAGACAGCCTTGAAGCTTTCTTT

j_gene: TRBJ1-2
abundance: .
d_gene: TRBD1
v_gene: TRBV9
CDR3aa: CASSYTGTGIGYGYTF
CDR3nt: TGTGCCAGCAGCTATACCGGGACAGGGATAGGCTATGGCTACACCTTC

j_gene: TRBJ2-1
abundance: once
d_gene: .
v_gene: TRBV11-2
CDR3aa: CASSPKPYNEQFF
CDR3nt: TGTGCCAGCAGCCCAAAGCCGTACAATGAGCAGTTCTTC

j_gene: TRBJ2-7
abundance: .
d_gene: TRBD2
v_gene: TRBV4-1
CDR3aa: CASSPRTSSYEQYF
CDR3nt: TGCGCCAGCAGCCCGCGGACTAGCAGTTACGAGCAGTACTTC

j_gene: TRBJ2-1
abundance: .
d_gene: .
v_gene: TRBV13
CDR3aa: CASTERGRGDEQFF
CDR3nt: TGTGCCAGCACCGAACGGGGCCGGGGCGATGAGCAGTTCTTC

j_gene: TRBJ1-2
abundance: .
d_gene: .
v_gene: TRBV5-1
CDR3aa: CASSYLVEGGAGYTF
CDR3nt: TGCGCCAGCAGCTACCTCGTGGAAGGAGGGGCTGGCTACACCTTC

j_gene: TRBJ1-1
abundance: once
d_gene: .
v_gene: TRBV19
CDR3aa: CASSIGAGTEAFF
CDR3nt: TGTGCCAGTAGTATTGGGGCGGGCACTGAAGCTTTCTTT

j_gene: TRBJ2-3
abundance: .
d_gene: TRBD2
v_gene: TRBV6-5
CDR3aa: CASSYGIAGGTDTQYF
CDR3nt: TGTGCCAGCAGTTACGGAATAGCGGGGGGCACAGATACGCAGTATTTT

j_gene: TRBJ1-5
abundance: .
d_gene: TRBD1
v_gene: TRBV6-6
CDR3aa: CASSGGQGNQPQHF
CDR3nt: TGTGCCAGCAGTGGGGGACAGGGGAATCAGCCCCAGCATTTT

j_gene: TRBJ1-1
abundance: once
d_gene: .
v_gene: TRBV7-2
CDR3aa: CASSLGQANTEAFF
CDR3nt: TGTGCCAGCAGCTTAGGGCAGGCGAACACTGAAGCTTTCTTT

j_gene: TRBJ2-5
abundance: .
d_gene: TRBD1
v_gene: TRBV9
CDR3aa: CASSQRQGGLKETQYF
CDR3nt: TGTGCCAGCAGCCAGAGACAGGGGGGTCTCAAAGAGACCCAGTACTTC

j_gene: TRBJ2-6
abundance: .
d_gene: TRBD1
v_gene: TRBV28
CDR3aa: CASSQGAGGANVLTF
CDR3nt: TGTGCCAGCAGCCAGGGGGCGGGCGGGGCCAACGTCCTGACTTTC

j_gene: TRBJ2-5
abundance: .
d_gene: TRBD2
v_gene: TRBV11-2
CDR3aa: CASRDWREEETQYF
CDR3nt: TGTGCCAGCAGAGATTGGCGGGAGGAAGAGACCCAGTACTTC

j_gene: TRBJ2-5
abundance: .
d_gene: .
v_gene: TRBV5-1
CDR3aa: CASSLEPGKETQYF
CDR3nt: TGCGCCAGCAGCTTGGAACCGGGAAAAGAGACCCAGTACTTC

j_gene: TRBJ2-7
abundance: .
d_gene: TRBD1
v_gene: TRBV5-4
CDR3aa: CASSLRTGEQYF
CDR3nt: TGTGCCAGCAGCTTGCGGACAGGGGAGCAGTACTTC

j_gene: TRBJ1-1
abundance: .
d_gene: TRBD1
v_gene: TRBV6-5
CDR3aa: CASSHRTGGSTEAFF
CDR3nt: TGTGCCAGCAGTCATCGGACAGGGGGAAGTACTGAAGCTTTCTTT

j_gene: TRBJ2-2
abundance: .
d_gene: .
v_gene: TRBV7-2
CDR3aa: CASSLDGGQNTGELFF
CDR3nt: TGTGCCAGCAGCTTAGACGGGGGCCAGAACACCGGGGAGCTGTTTTTT

j_gene: TRBJ1-4
abundance: once
d_gene: .
v_gene: TRBV9
CDR3aa: CASSVGRATNEKLFF
CDR3nt: TGTGCCAGCAGCGTAGGGAGGGCAACTAATGAAAAACTGTTTTTT

j_gene: TRBJ2-2
abundance: once
d_gene: .
v_gene: TRBV9
CDR3aa: CASSLVGFTGELFF
CDR3nt: TGTGCCAGCAGCCTCGTGGGGTTCACCGGGGAGCTGTTTTTT

j_gene: TRBJ2-7
abundance: .
d_gene: TRBD1
v_gene: TRBV5-1
CDR3aa: CASSVTGINEQYF
CDR3nt: TGCGCCAGCAGCGTGACAGGGATCAACGAGCAGTACTTC

j_gene: TRBJ2-1
abundance: .
d_gene: .
v_gene: TRBV20-1
CDR3aa: CSALTGSGQFF
CDR3nt: TGCAGTGCACTTACAGGGAGTGGGCAGTTCTTC

j_gene: TRBJ2-2
abundance: .
d_gene: .
v_gene: TRBV7-9
CDR3aa: CASSPEGGPGELFF
CDR3nt: TGTGCCAGCAGCCCTGAGGGGGGCCCCGGGGAGCTGTTTTTT

j_gene: TRBJ1-1
abundance: .
d_gene: .
v_gene: TRBV7-6
CDR3aa: CASSLGGRTEAFF
CDR3nt: TGTGCCAGCAGCTTAGGAGGGCGGACTGAAGCTTTCTTT

j_gene: TRBJ1-5
abundance: .
d_gene: .
v_gene: TRBV7-9
CDR3aa: CASSQGNQPQHF
CDR3nt: TGTGCCAGCAGCCAGGGTAATCAGCCCCAGCATTTT

j_gene: TRBJ1-1
abundance: .
d_gene: .
v_gene: TRBV5-5
CDR3aa: CASWGNTEAFF
CDR3nt: TGTGCCAGCTGGGGGAACACTGAAGCTTTCTTT

j_gene: TRBJ2-3
abundance: .
d_gene: .
v_gene: TRBV29-1
CDR3aa: CSVGTASTDTQYF
CDR3nt: TGCAGCGTTGGGACCGCTAGCACAGATACGCAGTATTTT

j_gene: TRBJ2-1
abundance: .
d_gene: .
v_gene: TRBV28
CDR3aa: CASSLNGYRGRGDEQFF
CDR3nt: TGTGCCAGCAGCCTGAACGGGTACAGGGGGCGGGGGGATGAGCAGTTCTTC

j_gene: TRBJ2-4
abundance: .
d_gene: .
v_gene: TRBV12-2
CDR3aa: CASRFSLAKNIQYF
CDR3nt: TGTGCAAGTCGCTTCTCCCTAGCCAAAAACATTCAGTACTTC

j_gene: TRBJ2-1
abundance: .
d_gene: .
v_gene: TRBV13
CDR3aa: CASSFGTANEQFF
CDR3nt: TGTGCCAGCAGCTTCGGGACGGCTAATGAGCAGTTCTTC

j_gene: TRBJ2-7
abundance: .
d_gene: TRBD1
v_gene: TRBV6-1
CDR3aa: CASSEFGTGPSEQYF
CDR3nt: TGTGCCAGCAGTGAATTTGGGACAGGGCCGTCCGAGCAGTACTTC

j_gene: TRBJ2-7
abundance: .
d_gene: .
v_gene: TRBV7-2
CDR3aa: CASSPTPGDEQYF
CDR3nt: TGTGCCAGCAGCCCGACCCCTGGGGACGAGCAGTACTTC

j_gene: TRBJ1-3
abundance: .
d_gene: .
v_gene: TRBV6-5
CDR3aa: CASSYSGGNTIYF
CDR3nt: TGTGCCAGCAGTTACTCCGGAGGGAACACCATATATTTT

j_gene: TRBJ2-3
abundance: few
d_gene: TRBD1
v_gene: TRBV19
CDR3aa: CASSIGQGASTDTQYF
CDR3nt: TGTGCCAGTAGTATAGGACAGGGTGCTAGCACAGATACGCAGTATTTT

j_gene: TRBJ1-2
abundance: .
d_gene: .
v_gene: TRBV18
CDR3aa: CASSPLPGYFGYTF
CDR3nt: TGTGCCAGCTCACCACTCCCGGGATATTTTGGCTACACCTTC

j_gene: TRBJ2-7
abundance: .
d_gene: .
v_gene: TRBV19
CDR3aa: CASSTAQQVEQYF
CDR3nt: TGTGCCAGTAGTACGGCGCAGCAGGTCGAGCAGTACTTC

j_gene: TRBJ2-1
abundance: .
d_gene: .
v_gene: TRBV21-1
CDR3aa: CASSIRTPSCSHEQFF
CDR3nt: TGTGCCAGCAGCATCAGGACTCCGTCTTGTTCGCATGAGCAGTTCTTC

j_gene: TRBJ1-5
abundance: .
d_gene: .
v_gene: TRBV5-1
CDR3aa: CASSFRGARDCQPQHF
CDR3nt: TGCGCCAGCAGCTTTAGGGGGGCGCGAGATTGTCAGCCCCAGCATTTT